Listed here are 10 T cell receptor beta chains from one sample, sequenced in a study of cytomegalovirus exposure and HLA in healthy donors. The PCR had 60 Vbeta and 13 Jbeta primers. Generated by immunoSEQ multiplex PCR, the TCRdb table keeps only in-frame clones and is missing some. The sample lists approximately 130,000 clones, about two thirds occurring once. The sequencing input was PBMCs. These receptors all stem from a woman aged 55-69 years in good health and CMV-seropositive.

The rearrangement uses TRBV5-1 and TRBJ2-2; 9 bases match TRBD2. In germline, CDR1 is SGHRS, CDR2 YFSETQ. The ends lost 10 bases at V and 5 bases at J; junction bases unmatched: 9. This CDR3 spans 14 amino acids. As DNA, the CDR3 is TGCGCCGGAAGAGGAGGACTAGCGACCGGGGAGCTGTTTTTT. Amino acids: CAGRGGLATGELFF. Full variable domain (missing parts from reference TRBV5-1 and TRBJ2-2): KAGVTQTPRYLIKTRGQQVTLSCSPISGHRSVSWYQQTPGQGLQFLFEYFSETQRNKGNFPGRFSGRQFSNSRSEMNVSTLELGDSALYLCAGRGGLATGELFFGEGSRLTVL.

The CDR3 reads CASSLARDSQVPYEQYF. The CDR3 DNA is TGTGCCAGCAGCTTGGCCCGGGACAGCCAAGTACCCTACGAGCAGTACTTC. This sequence joins TRBV5-8 and TRBJ2-7, with 7 nucleotides matching TRBD1. The V gene's germline CDR1 is SGHTS and CDR2 YDEGEE. The V segment lost 0 bases and the J segment 2 bases; nucleotides outside the gene matches: 11. This CDR3 comprises 17 residues.

CDR3 DNA sequence: TGTGCCAGCAGCCCAACAGGGGGCGCGGGTGAAAAACTGTTTTTT. Protein: CASSPTGGAGEKLFF. V and J are TRBV9 and TRBJ1-4; TRBD1 matches 9 bases. The germline V gene encodes CDR1 SGDLS and CDR2 YYNGEE. The CDR3 spans 15 residues. V lost 4 bases to trimming and J lost 7 bases; unmatched junction nucleotides: 8.

The chain recombines TRBV5-8 with TRBJ1-3; 7 nucleotides match TRBD1. The CDR3 covers 14 residues. The ends lost 4 bases at V and 4 bases at J; junction bases unmatched: 5. From germline, CDR1 is SGHTS and CDR2 YDEGEE. For the CDR3, the DNA is TGTGCCAGCAGCCTAGACAGGGCAGGAAACACCATATATTTT. Translation gives CASSLDRAGNTIYF.

This clone has just one count. One junction end does not reproduce the germline sequence, and a read error may be involved. The chain links TRBV7-2 to TRBJ2-7, with 12 bases matching TRBD2. Germline assignment: CDR1 SGHTA and CDR2 FQGNSA. This CDR3 has 14 amino acids. CDR3 loop: CASSLAGGAYEQYF. CDR3 in DNA: TGTGCCAGCAGCCTAGCGGGGGGGGCCTACGAGCAGTACTTC.

This clone was seen just once. The chain combines TRBV19 with TRBJ1-5; tentative D call: TRBD1 (5 bases). This CDR3 comprises 14 residues. CDR1 and CDR2 from the germline V gene are LNHDA and SQIVND (reference sequence). The V gene lost 5 bases and the J gene lost 4 bases, with 12 bases spanning the gap. The CDR3 spells CASSSSAGNQPQHF. The DNA for the CDR3 is TGTGCCAGTAGTTCATCAGCAGGGAATCAGCCCCAGCATTTT. Using reference TRBV19 and TRBJ1-5 for the parts outside the CDR3, the full variable domain is DGGITQSPKYLFRKEGQNVTLSCEQNLNHDAMYWYRQDPGQGLRLIYYSQIVNDFQKGDIAEGYSVSREKKESFPLTVTSAQKNPTAFYLCASSSSAGNQPQHFGDGTRLSIL.

This chain links TRBV9 with TRBJ1-4; TRBD1 is a possible D gene (5 bases). This CDR3 contains 15 residues. Germline loops: CDR1 SGDLS, CDR2 YYNGEE. Trimming removed 2 bases at V and 1 base at J, with 9 bases between. CDR3 coding DNA: TGTGCCAGCAGCGTTTCGGGGGGAACTAATGAAAAACTGTTTTTT. Translating gives CASSVSGGTNEKLFF.

The CDR3 nucleotides are TGTGCCAGCAGCGCGGACAGGGACCATTACGAGCAGTACTTC. Amino acid sequence: CASSADRDHYEQYF. This chain connects TRBV9 to TRBJ2-7; 8 nucleotides match TRBD1. Germline V gives CDR1 SGDLS, CDR2 YYNGEE. V gave up 3 bases and J gave up 4 bases; unmatched junction bases: 6. This CDR3 contains 14 residues.

This clone was observed once. The chain couples TRBV5-5 to TRBJ1-2; D call uncertain. Trimming removed 0 bases at V and 3 bases at J, with 12 bases between. There are 15 residues in the CDR3. Germline lookup yields CDR1 SGHKS and CDR2 YYEKEE (reference sequence). In nucleotides, the CDR3 is TGTGCCAGCAGCTTGGCCGAGTTAGTGGACTATGGCTACACCTTC. Its translation is CASSLAELVDYGYTF. Using reference TRBV5-5 and TRBJ1-2 for the parts outside the CDR3, the full variable domain is DAGVTQSPTHLIKTRGQQVTLRCSPISGHKSVSWYQQVLGQGPQFIFQYYEKEERGRGNFPDRFSARQFPNYSSELNVNALLLGDSALYLCASSLAELVDYGYTFGSGTRLTVV.

In its sample, this clone was seen a few times. The chain has TRBV14 and TRBJ2-5, with 7 positions matching TRBD1. Trimming at V came to 4 bases and at J to 2 bases, leaving 7 bases not matched to a gene. Per the germline V gene, CDR1 is SGHDN and CDR2 is FVKESK. The CDR3 is 15 amino acids. CDR3 in DNA: TGTGCCAGCAGCCGAGACCTGGGACAGCAAGAGACCCAGTACTTC. This sequence encodes CASSRDLGQQETQYF. Full variable domain (missing parts from reference TRBV14 and TRBJ2-5): EAGVTQFPSHSVIEKGQTVTLRCDPISGHDNLYWYRRVMGKEIKFLLHFVKESKQDESGMPNNRFLAERTGGTYSTLKVQPAELEDSGVYFCASSRDLGQQETQYFGPGTRLLVL.